The 18 T cell receptor beta chains reported below all come from one sample, sequenced in a study of a mutant IDH1 vaccine in newly diagnosed glioma. Data came from immunoSEQ multiplex PCR; TCRdb stores just in-frame clones and leaves some out. The sample has about 58,000 clones; 75% to 85% are singletons. The antigens of these receptors remain unknown. Time point meaning: week 35, safety follow-up. Doses comprised 300 ug of mutant IDH1 20-mer peptide each, plus topical imiquimod. The input for sequencing was PBMCs, taken from a glioma patient whose treatment included an IDH1 peptide vaccine. These receptors originate from a man aged 35-49 years with glioma.

V and J are TRBV4-2 and TRBJ2-5; 7 bases map to TRBD1. The J call may be in error: the DNA end matches TRBJ2-7 better. The germline V gene encodes CDR1 LGHNA and CDR2 YNFKEQ. This CDR3 region has 15 residues. The CDR3 nucleotides are TGTGCCAGCAGCCCAGAGGGGCAGGGGGTCTACGAGCAGTACTTC. This encodes CASSPEGQGVYEQYF.

The chain uses TRBV11-2 and TRBJ2-5, with D uncertain. This CDR3 region has 15 residues. V dropped 2 bases and J dropped 1 base, with 11 bases sitting between them. The germline V gene encodes CDR1 SGHAT and CDR2 FQNNGV. The chain's CDR3 is CASSLNGPVQETQYF. CDR3 in DNA: TGTGCCAGCAGCTTAAACGGGCCGGTCCAAGAGACCCAGTACTTC.

The chain couples TRBV6-5 to TRBJ2-7; D possibly corresponds to TRBD2 (5 bases). This CDR3 region has 12 residues. From germline, CDR1 is MNHEY and CDR2 SVGAGI. V lost 6 bases, J lost 2 bases, and 8 bases lay in between. The CDR3 here is CASRDGAYEQYF. The CDR3 DNA reads as TGTGCCAGCAGGGACGGGGCCTACGAGCAGTACTTC.

The gene calls are TRBV19 and TRBJ2-1; D is possibly TRBD1 (6 bases). The V gene's germline CDR1 is LNHDA and CDR2 SQIVND (reference sequence). Trimming took off 2 bases at V and 0 bases at J, with 8 bases between the two ends. The CDR3 sequence is 15 residues long. The CDR3 nucleotides are TGTGCCAGTAGTATAACAGGGATCTCCTACAATGAGCAGTTCTTC. The encoded protein is CASSITGISYNEQFF.

J is TRBJ2-7 and V is TRBV4-1; unclear D gene. From germline, CDR1 is MGHRA and CDR2 YSYEKL. The CDR3 runs to 14 residues. Trimming left V 3 bases short and J 0 bases short, with 9 bases between. Here the CDR3 DNA reads TGCGCCAGCAGCCAGTTCGAAAGCTCCTACGAGCAGTACTTC. Its protein product is CASSQFESSYEQYF.

This clone has a single count. The chain employs TRBV5-1 and TRBJ1-1; D is ambiguous. The CDR3 is 14 amino acids. The germline gives CDR1 SGHRS, CDR2 YFSETQ. V dropped 3 bases and J dropped 1 base, with 10 bases sitting between them. CDR3 protein: CASSWGGSNTEAFF. As DNA, the CDR3 is TGCGCCAGCAGCTGGGGAGGGTCGAACACTGAAGCTTTCTTT.

The V and J genes are TRBV7-2 and TRBJ2-4; the D gene is possibly TRBD2 (6 bases). Germline lookup yields CDR1 SGHTA and CDR2 FQGNSA. V lost 0 bases, J lost 0 bases, and 12 bases lay in between. The CDR3 is 17 amino acids. The CDR3 sequence is CASSLAGTGIAKNIQYF. DNA for the CDR3: TGTGCCAGCAGCTTAGCCGGGACTGGGATAGCCAAAAACATTCAGTACTTC. The entire variable domain, with the rest obtained from reference TRBV7-2 and TRBJ2-4, is as follows: GAGVSQSPSNKVTEKGKDVELRCDPISGHTALYWYRQSLGQGLEFLIYFQGNSAPDKSGLPSDRFSAERTGGSVSTLTIQRTQQEDSAVYLCASSLAGTGIAKNIQYFGAGTRLSVL.

The chain has TRBV12-5 and TRBJ1-5; D unclear. Germline V gives CDR1 LGHNT, CDR2 FRNRAP. The CDR3 is 17 amino acids. Trimming shortened V by 0 bases and J by 4 bases, and 16 bases separated the two germline ends. CDR3 protein: CASGLVRARPFNQPQHF. In nucleotides, the CDR3 is TGTGCTAGTGGTTTGGTACGGGCCCGACCCTTTAATCAGCCCCAGCATTTT.

The V call is TRBV7-2, the J call TRBJ2-1; 8 positions agree with TRBD2. CDR1 is SGHTA and CDR2 is FQGNSA in the germline V gene. The ends lost 5 bases at V and 6 bases at J; junction bases unmatched: 6. The CDR3 is made up of 14 amino acids. The CDR3 loop reads CASSTGLAPNEQFF. CDR3 sequence (DNA): TGTGCCAGCAGCACAGGACTAGCCCCCAATGAGCAGTTCTTC. Full variable domain (rest looked up from reference TRBV7-2 and TRBJ2-1): GAGVSQSPSNKVTEKGKDVELRCDPISGHTALYWYRQSLGQGLEFLIYFQGNSAPDKSGLPSDRFSAERTGGSVSTLTIQRTQQEDSAVYLCASSTGLAPNEQFFGPGTRLTVL.

The CDR3 coding sequence is TGTGCCATCAGTGTCACAAATCCAGGGCTGATGGGGAAGCAGTACTTC. Translating it yields CAISVTNPGLMGKQYF. The chain is built from TRBV10-3 and TRBJ2-7; maybe TRBD1 (5 bases). The V gene lost 4 bases and the J gene lost 8 bases, with 24 bases spanning the gap. This CDR3 comprises 16 residues. Looked up from germline, CDR1 is ENHRY and CDR2 is SYGVKD.

This clone appeared once. The V gene is TRBV10-3, the J gene TRBJ2-7, with a possible D match to TRBD1 (6 bases). The CDR3 contains 13 residues. V lost 11 bases and J lost 7, with 21 bases in between. The germline gives CDR1 ENHRY, CDR2 SYGVKD. As DNA, the CDR3 is TGTGCCGTCGGCCTACAGGGATCGGAGGAGCAGTACTTC. Translating it yields CAVGLQGSEEQYF.

The chain joins TRBV5-6 to TRBJ2-1; 9 nucleotides agree with TRBD1. The CDR3 sequence is 15 residues long. After removal of 1 base from V and 6 bases from J, the junction contained 5 bases not matched to a gene. The germline CDR1 and CDR2 sequences are SGHDT and YYEEEE. CDR3 in amino acids: CASSLPGGQGNEQFF. The CDR3 region has the DNA TGTGCCAGCAGCTTGCCCGGGGGACAGGGCAATGAGCAGTTCTTC.

This clone has just a few counts. The rearrangement links TRBV27 to TRBJ1-5; maybe TRBD1 (5 bases). The V and J ends lost 7 bases and 0 bases respectively, with 10 bases between them. Germline CDR1 MNHEY, CDR2 SMNVEV (reference sequence). This CDR3 has 14 amino acids. The CDR3 sequence: CASNPGPSNQPQHF. DNA of the CDR3: TGTGCCAGCAATCCGGGGCCTAGCAATCAGCCCCAGCATTTT.

The chain combines TRBV21-1 with TRBJ2-1; the DNA was not compared with TRBD1, the D call given in the table. TRBV21-1 corresponds to a pseudogene. The length of the CDR3 is 16 residues. Here the CDR3 reads CASSSRDREFYNEQFF. The CDR3 nucleotides are TGTGCCAGCAGCAGCCGGGACAGGGAATTCTACAATGAGCAGTTCTTC.

The rearrangement joins TRBV4-1 to TRBJ2-7; 8 nucleotides align to TRBD2. The junction had 4 bases not matched to a gene; V was cut back by 2 bases and J by 1 base. The CDR3 covers 15 residues. Per germline, CDR1 MGHRA and CDR2 YSYEKL. The DNA for the CDR3 is TGCGCCAGCAGCCAACCCGGGGGGGCGTCCTACGAGCAGTACTTC. Translation gives CASSQPGGASYEQYF.

The genes are TRBV11-2 and TRBJ1-2; possibly TRBD1 for D (6 bases). V dropped 1 base and J dropped 5 bases, with 14 bases sitting between them. CDR1 is SGHAT and CDR2 is FQNNGV in the germline V gene. This CDR3 region has 15 residues. The CDR3 is CASSLGFNREYGYTF. The CDR3, as DNA: TGTGCCAGCAGCTTAGGATTCAACAGGGAGTATGGCTACACCTTC.

The rearrangement uses TRBV12-5 and TRBJ2-5; D ambiguous. V gave up 5 bases and J gave up 5 bases, with 6 bases separating them. The CDR3 has 11 amino acids. Per the germline V gene, CDR1 is LGHNT and CDR2 is FRNRAP. The CDR3 loop reads CASGGWETQYF. In DNA, the CDR3 is TGTGCTAGTGGTGGGTGGGAGACCCAGTACTTC.

The V and J genes are TRBV30 and TRBJ1-2, with 8 bases matching TRBD1. This CDR3 is built from 17 residues. With V trimmed by 1 base and J by 0 bases, 10 bases remained unmatched. Per the germline V gene, CDR1 is GTSNPN and CDR2 is SVGIG (reference sequence). The CDR3 sequence: CAWSGGQGRTPNYGYTF. The CDR3 DNA reads TGTGCCTGGAGTGGCGGACAGGGAAGGACTCCTAACTATGGCTACACCTTC.